This T cell receptor beta chain was sequenced in a study of Graves' ophthalmopathy and Graves' hyperthyroidism (dated by TCRdb to between 2018 and 2020). For the study in its entirety: Hyperthyroidism was considered stable if no progression to ophthalmopathy occurred within 18 months of follow-up. The study used signatures of the TCR beta repertoire to tell Graves' ophthalmopathy apart from Graves' hyperthyroidism and to predict which patients would progress to ophthalmopathy. For independent validation, a separate cohort was made up of 18 hyperthyroidism patients plus 17 patients who later progressed from hyperthyroidism to ophthalmopathy. In total, approximately 130 blood samples were TCR-sequenced: approximately 40 ophthalmopathy, roughly 80 hyperthyroidism and some 17 hyperthyroidism-to-ophthalmopathy patients. A discovery set of 100 patients (roughly 43 ophthalmopathy, 55 to 65 stable hyperthyroidism) was enrolled to explore V-J signatures distinguishing ophthalmopathy from hyperthyroidism. Once sampling was done, hyperthyroidism patients were given methimazole at a starting dose of 30 mg daily, while ophthalmopathy patients were given high-dose intravenous methylprednisolone. In roughly six hyperthyroidism patients, T-cell repertoires of thyroid tissue and blood were compared. Findings and caveats that apply to the study as a whole: Most expanded thyroid clonotypes with frequency above 0.001 were also detected in blood, suggesting blood repertoires may reflect the thyroid immune response. In cross-validation, the 13-signature model distinguished ophthalmopathy from stable hyperthyroidism with approximately 88% sensitivity and around 81% specificity, and in the test set the corresponding values were around 78% and 73%. Sample size was not statistically predetermined, and group allocation was not concealed from the investigators. In validation, the model predicted ophthalmopathy progression with about 70% sensitivity and approximately 75% specificity; about a dozen predicted patients were CT-confirmed with GO in a median of 6.5 months.

Details on this clonotype: Its antigen is unknown. Within one base of it there is no much larger clone, and no base qualities were kept.

Hyperthyroidism patients were newly diagnosed, were aged 18 to 65 years, and had a disease duration under 2 months. Patients with other autoimmune diseases, uncontrolled infections, pregnancy or lactation were excluded. Diagnosis relied on clinical symptoms, serum thyroxine, TRAb, thyroid ultrasound and orbital computed tomography. Trizol reagent was used to extract the total RNA, and its quality was then checked on an Agilent 2100 Bioanalyzer. For repertoire sequencing, TCR beta CDR3 regions were amplified from RNA transcripts. The first round of RT-PCR was done with HTBI primers and the Qiagen OneStep RT-PCR kit, and was followed by a second round of multiplex PCR, then size selection and purification. Libraries were sequenced on an Illumina HiSeq2000 using paired-end 100 bp reads. On the study's bioinformatics: SOAPnuke was used for read processing, and reads with adapters, uncalled bases, a mean Phred below 15, or no exact constant-primer or identifier match were discarded. High-quality paired reads were merged with COPE v1.2.5. Clonotypes were defined as unique nucleotide sequences and were aligned to IMGT TRB V, D and J references using MiTCR v1.1. Only V-J combinations with frequency above 0.0001 were analysed, covering approximately 99% of repertoires. For each V-J combination, a TCR clonal expansion and chaos score was defined as F50 clonal expansion divided by the chaos observed in the TCRdist matrix. Welch's t-statistics and random forest were used to narrow the features down to more than 10 V-J combinations, which were then fed into a naive Bayes classifier. The similarity between thyroid and blood repertoires was quantified using the Morisita-Horn index. TCRdb trimmed the raw reads at Q25, called clones with MiXCR and kept productive beta chains. Entries are consolidated by CDR3 protein sequence, retaining the most common genes and DNA. In this record, the V and J calls reflect TCRdb's handling and not the investigators' own analysis. The table for this sample lists about 1.2 million distinct CDR3 sequences; 35% to 40% of them were counted only once. The ten largest make up more than 9.5% of the sample.

The CDR3, cysteine through phenylalanine, is 14 amino acids long. Only the CDR3 DNA is retained, 42 bases long and in frame from the first base. CDR1 and CDR2 are drawn from the germline V gene: MGHRA, YSYEKL. V loses 0 bases of germline sequence and J loses 9 bases, and the interval between the two ends is 14 bases. The material sequenced was peripheral blood or thyroid tissue (not recorded which). This receptor was identified in an adult man with Graves' hyperthyroidism. The sequence joins TRBV4-1 to TRBJ2-5; no confident D gene assignment can be made. CDR3 loop: CASSQDRADLAQYF. In nucleotides, the sequence is TGCGCCAGCAGCCAAGATCGGGCTGATTTGGCCCAGTACTTC.